This paragraph covers one TCR beta chain sequence. With 5 bases removed from V and 3 bases from J, the gap between germline ends came to 14 bases. Germline V gives CDR1 MNHEY, CDR2 SVGAGI. The CDR3 consists of 15 residues. Only in-frame clones appear in the TCRdb table, and some are missing; sequencing was by immunoSEQ multiplex PCR. The sample records under 9,500 clones, 85% to 90% being singletons. The sample belongs to a study of somatic mutations in cytotoxic T cells in rheumatoid arthritis. This receptor was identified in a woman in her 70s with rheumatoid arthritis. This sequence joins TRBV6-5 and TRBJ1-5; D not resolved. The specimen was CD8+ T cells sorted from blood. The CDR3: CASSLTHSSNQPQHF. CDR3 in DNA: TGTGCCAGCAGTCTCACTCACAGCTCCAATCAGCCCCAGCATTTT.